The clone carrying this TCR beta chain has a count of ten or more. The antigen is unknown. Diagnoses rested on clinical symptoms, serum thyroxine and TRAb, thyroid ultrasound and orbital computed tomography. Using RNA transcripts as the source, TCR beta CDR3 regions were amplified. Researchers ran a first-round RT-PCR on the TCR CDR3 using the HTBI primer set. Each CDR3 protein is one row after TCRdb ran MiXCR on the multiplex PCR reads. The top ten clones hold under 20% of a sample with 540,000 or so distinct CDR3 sequences, around 42% of them seen once. These data are taken from a study of T cells in Graves' hyperthyroidism and ophthalmopathy. General observations from the study: A median roughly six months before onset, the model predicted ophthalmopathy. Among thyroid clonotypes expanded above 0.001, most also appeared in blood.

The CDR3 contains 14 residues. The V gene lost 0 bases and the J gene lost 5 bases, with 10 bases spanning the gap. Germline CDR1 PRHDT, CDR2 FYEKMQ (reference sequence). The source is an adult woman with Graves' disease, either hyperthyroidism or ophthalmopathy (not recorded which). J is TRBJ1-2 and V is TRBV13; the D is unclear. What was sequenced was peripheral blood or thyroid tissue (not recorded which). Here the CDR3 reads CASSLGRIEYGYTF. The CDR3 DNA reads as TGTGCCAGCAGCTTAGGCAGAATTGAGTATGGCTACACCTTC.